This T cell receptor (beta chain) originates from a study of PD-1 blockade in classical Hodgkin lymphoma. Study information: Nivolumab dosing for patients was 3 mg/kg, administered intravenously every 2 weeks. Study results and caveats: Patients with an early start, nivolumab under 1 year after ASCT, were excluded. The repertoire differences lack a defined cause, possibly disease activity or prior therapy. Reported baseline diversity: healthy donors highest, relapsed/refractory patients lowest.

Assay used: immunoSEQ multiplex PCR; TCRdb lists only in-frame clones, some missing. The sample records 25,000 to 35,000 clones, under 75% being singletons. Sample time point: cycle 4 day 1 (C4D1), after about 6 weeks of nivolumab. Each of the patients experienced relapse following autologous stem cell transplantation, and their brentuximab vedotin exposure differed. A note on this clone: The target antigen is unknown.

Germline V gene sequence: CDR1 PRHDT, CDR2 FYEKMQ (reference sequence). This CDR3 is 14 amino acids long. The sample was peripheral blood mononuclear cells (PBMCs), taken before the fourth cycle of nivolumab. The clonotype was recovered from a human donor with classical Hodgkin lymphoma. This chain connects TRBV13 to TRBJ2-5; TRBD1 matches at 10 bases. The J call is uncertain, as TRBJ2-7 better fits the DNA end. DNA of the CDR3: TGTGCCAGCAGCTACCGGGACAGGGGCTACGAGCAGTACTTC. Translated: CASSYRDRGYEQYF.